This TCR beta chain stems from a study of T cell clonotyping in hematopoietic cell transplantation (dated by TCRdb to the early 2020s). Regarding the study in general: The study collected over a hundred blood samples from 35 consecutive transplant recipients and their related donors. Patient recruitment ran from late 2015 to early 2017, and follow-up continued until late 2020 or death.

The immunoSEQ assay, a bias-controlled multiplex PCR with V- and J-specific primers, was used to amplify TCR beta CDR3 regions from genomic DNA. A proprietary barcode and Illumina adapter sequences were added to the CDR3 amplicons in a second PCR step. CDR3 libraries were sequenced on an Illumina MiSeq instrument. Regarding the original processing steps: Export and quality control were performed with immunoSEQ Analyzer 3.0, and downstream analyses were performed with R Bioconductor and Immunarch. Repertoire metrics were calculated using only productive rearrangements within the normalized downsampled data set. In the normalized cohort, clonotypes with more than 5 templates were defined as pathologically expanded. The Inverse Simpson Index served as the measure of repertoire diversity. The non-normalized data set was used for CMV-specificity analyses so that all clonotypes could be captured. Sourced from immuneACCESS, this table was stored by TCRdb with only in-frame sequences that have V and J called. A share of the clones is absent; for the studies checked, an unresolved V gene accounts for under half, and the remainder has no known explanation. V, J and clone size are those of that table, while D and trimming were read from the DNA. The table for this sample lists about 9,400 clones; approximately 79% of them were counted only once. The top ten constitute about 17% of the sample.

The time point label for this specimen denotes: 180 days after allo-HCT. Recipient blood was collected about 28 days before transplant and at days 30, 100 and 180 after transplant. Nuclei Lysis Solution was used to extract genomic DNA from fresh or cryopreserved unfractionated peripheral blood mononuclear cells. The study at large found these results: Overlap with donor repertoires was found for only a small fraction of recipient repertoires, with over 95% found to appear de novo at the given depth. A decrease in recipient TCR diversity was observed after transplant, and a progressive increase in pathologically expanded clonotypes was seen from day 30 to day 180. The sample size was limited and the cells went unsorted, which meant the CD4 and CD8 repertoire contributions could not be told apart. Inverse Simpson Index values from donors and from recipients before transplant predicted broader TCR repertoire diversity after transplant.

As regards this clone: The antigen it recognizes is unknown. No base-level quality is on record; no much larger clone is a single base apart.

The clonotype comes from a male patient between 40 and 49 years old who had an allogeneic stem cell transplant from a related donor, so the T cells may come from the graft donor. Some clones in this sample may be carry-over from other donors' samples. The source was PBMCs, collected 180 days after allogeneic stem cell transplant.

The DNA sequence reads TGCGCCAGCAGCTCGGCCGGGACAGGGGAACAATTGAACACTGAAGCTTTCTTT. This sequence encodes CASSSAGTGEQLNTEAFF. The V and J segments used are TRBV5-1 and TRBJ1-1; 10 of the junction bases match TRBD1. Looking up the germline V gene yields CDR1 SGHRS and CDR2 YFSETQ. Trimmed from V: 3 bases; trimmed from J: 0 bases; junction bases lacking a gene match: 11. Measured from the cysteine to the phenylalanine, the CDR3 is 18 residues long. The entry retains the CDR3 DNA only, 54 bases that are in frame from base 1.